Below, 6 T cell receptor beta chains from the same sample are listed, as sequenced in a study of CD8 T cells in Susac syndrome. About 0.5 to 1 ug RNA was reverse transcribed with random hexamers. From the immunoSEQ multiplex PCR reads, TCRdb called clonotypes with MiXCR, one entry per CDR3 protein. The data contain some 240,000 distinct CDR3 sequences, about 96% of them singletons. The specimen sequenced was CD4+ T cells from PBMCs. The receptors originated from a human donor with Susac syndrome.

This clonotype was detected once. This sequence joins TRBV27 and TRBJ1-5; possibly TRBD1 for D (6 bases). Per the germline V gene, CDR1 is MNHEY and CDR2 is SMNVEV (reference sequence). The V gene lost 2 bases and the J gene lost 0 bases, with 17 bases spanning the gap. This CDR3 region has 18 residues. CDR3 amino acids: CASSLLSRGRYSNQPQHF. CDR3 bases: TGTGCCAGCAGTTTACTAAGTAGGGGGAGGTATAGCAATCAGCCCCAGCATTTT.

The rearrangement joins TRBV15 to TRBJ1-5, with a possible D match to TRBD1 (6 bases). Looked up from germline, CDR1 is LNHNV and CDR2 is YYDKDF (reference sequence). V lost 6 bases and J 5 bases, leaving 11 bases between the germline ends. The CDR3 consists of 13 residues. The CDR3 sequence: CATSPRGDQPQHF. CDR3 sequence (DNA): TGTGCCACCAGTCCCAGGGGTGATCAGCCCCAGCATTTT.

A single count supports this clonotype. The chain couples TRBV20-1 to TRBJ2-2; D tentatively fits TRBD1 or TRBD2 (5 bases each). This CDR3 region has 14 residues. The germline V gene encodes CDR1 DFQATT and CDR2 SNEGSKA (reference sequence). Trimming took 4 bases from V and 6 from J, leaving 15 bases between them. CDR3 sequence: CSAIWGLGAGELFF. CDR3 DNA: TGCAGTGCTATTTGGGGTTTGGGGGCCGGGGAGCTGTTTTTT.

The chain joins TRBV29-1 to TRBJ1-1, with D possibly matching TRBD1 (5 bases). The V and J ends lost 4 bases and 1 base respectively, with 13 bases between them. The length of the CDR3 is 14 residues. Germline CDR1 SQVTM, CDR2 ANQGSEA. CDR3 in amino acids: CSVALQAENTEAFF. The CDR3 DNA is TGCAGCGTTGCCTTACAGGCGGAGAACACTGAAGCTTTCTTT.

This sequence joins TRBV7-3 and TRBJ2-2; D might be TRBD1 (6 bases). This CDR3 has 15 amino acids. Trimming removed 3 bases from V and 2 bases from J, with 10 bases in between. Germline-derived CDR1 and CDR2 are SGHTA and FQGTGA. CDR3 in DNA: TGTGCCAGCAGCTTCCAGGGGACCAACACCGGGGAGCTGTTTTTT. It codes for CASSFQGTNTGELFF.

Turning to this clonotype: One junction end disagrees with the germline gene, perhaps due to a read error. V is TRBV7-7 and J is TRBJ2-3; 11 nucleotides line up with TRBD2. The CDR3 length is 15 residues. From germline, CDR1 is SSHAT and CDR2 FNYEAQ (reference sequence). In DNA, the CDR3 is TGTGCTAGCAGCCCCGGACTAGCGGGTCCAGATACGCAGTATTTT. Translation gives CASSPGLAGPDTQYF.